The clone carrying this TCR beta chain occurred many times. The target antigen is unknown. From roughly 10 ml of fresh peripheral blood, PBMCs were isolated. What was amplified from RNA transcripts were TCR beta CDR3 regions. The TCR CDR3 was amplified in a first-round RT-PCR using the HTBI primer set. TCRdb re-derived calls from the multiplex PCR reads in MiXCR, one entry per CDR3 protein. The top ten hold roughly an eighth of the sample, which has about 53,000 distinct CDR3 sequences, about 49% seen once. The data belong to a study of T cells in Graves' hyperthyroidism and ophthalmopathy. Study details: Peripheral blood sampling occurred at initial diagnosis, before any treatment.

Study findings and constraints: Most thyroid clonotypes expanded above 0.001 were also detected in blood. A model of 13 V-J pairs discriminated ophthalmopathy from stable hyperthyroidism.

With V trimmed by 10 bases and J by 8 bases, 18 bases remained unmatched. CDR1 and CDR2 (germline): LNHDA, SQIVND (reference sequence). CDR3 length: 15 amino acids. Sequencing was performed on blood. The V gene is TRBV19, the J gene TRBJ1-2; TRBD1 aligns across 8 bases. The TCR sequence derives from a woman aged 25 to 45 with Graves' ophthalmopathy. CDR3 sequence reads: CATSPQQGGFRGYTF. CDR3 nucleotides: TGTGCCACCTCCCCGCAACAGGGGGGGTTCCGGGGCTACACCTTC.